This TCR beta chain was observed in a study of shared clonotypes between healthy human individuals. The sample holds many counts of this clone. Antigen: not known. The study drew its donors from healthy HIV-negative adults without recent acute infections or vaccinations. The investigators split CD4+ cells into a CD45RA+ naive subset and a CD45RA-negative memory subset. Data came from immunoSEQ multiplex PCR; TCRdb stores just in-frame clones and leaves some out. The top ten clones hold 11% of a sample with approximately 240,000 clones, 60% to 80% of them seen once. Study observations and caveats: Researchers sampled blood only, noting tissue repertoires likely differ.

Sequenced input: memory CD4+ T cells sorted from blood. This sample's subset: CD45RA-negative fraction. This TCR was recovered from a man aged 25 to 45 in good health.

Here the CDR3 DNA reads TGTGCCAGCAGCTTAGAGGCTAGCAGGCCCGGACTAGCGGGAGTGCAGTACTTC. Translated, it gives CASSLEASRPGLAGVQYF. V is TRBV7-2 and J is TRBJ2-7; TRBD2 matches 13 bases. Germline CDR1 SGHTA, CDR2 FQGNSA. V was clipped by 1 base and J by 9 bases; unmatched bases: 15. The CDR3 covers 18 residues.